This entry lists 30 T cell receptor beta chains sequenced from one sample in a study of T cell clonality in common variable immunodeficiency. Using immunoSEQ multiplex PCR, the repertoire was profiled, and TCRdb retains in-frame clones only, with some absent. The sample shows approximately 37,000 clones, no singletons; the ten largest hold 3.5% to 4.5%. The sequencing sample was made of peripheral blood mononuclear cells. Receptors were obtained from a person aged 18 to 70 in good health.

This clone was observed at least ten times. The missing CDR3 end, 3 residues past where the read stops, is filled in from the germline J gene. The genes are TRBV5-1 and TRBJ2-2; the match to TRBD1 covers 7 bases. Trimming at V came to 4 bases and at J to 5 bases, leaving 11 bases not matched to a gene. Germline CDR1 reads SGHRS; CDR2 reads YFSETQ. This CDR3 is built from 16 residues. The CDR3 here is CASSPLDRERTGELFF. The DNA read from the CDR3 is TGCGCCAGCAGCCCGCTCGACAGGGAGCGAACCGGGGAG.

This clone has a count of ten or more. The read comes to an end 3 residues before the CDR3 does, leaving the germline J gene to fill in the end. V and J are TRBV10-3 and TRBJ2-1; 7 bases align to TRBD2. The CDR3 totals 14 residues. Germline trimming cut 6 bases from V and 4 bases from J; bases unmatched to any gene: 6. Germline CDR1 and CDR2: ENHRY and SYGVKD. CDR3 loop: CAISPSGDYNEQFF. The CDR3 DNA, read in part, is TGTGCCATCAGCCCTAGCGGAGATTACAATGAG.

This clone was observed at least ten times. The sequenced fragment ends 3 residues before the CDR3 boundary, so the rest is inferred from the germline J gene. The J gene is TRBJ1-2, the V gene TRBV7-9; 7 nucleotides agree with TRBD1. Germline V gene lookup returns CDR1 SEHNR and CDR2 FQNEAQ (reference sequence). This CDR3 is 14 amino acids long. J was trimmed by 4 bases and V by 5 bases; bases with no gene match: 7. The CDR3 protein is CASSPSGQLYGYTF. The part of the CDR3 DNA that was read is TGTGCCAGCAGCCCCTCGGGACAGCTCTATGGC. The complete variable domain, with remaining parts taken from reference TRBV7-9 and TRBJ1-2, reads DTGVSQNPRHKITKRGQNVTFRCDPISEHNRLYWYRQTLGQGPEFLTYFQNEAQLEKSRLLSDRFSAERPKGSFSTLEIQRTEQGDSAMYLCASSPSGQLYGYTFGSGTRLTVV.

There are many counts of this clone. The DNA ends 3 residues before the CDR3 does, and the rest of the CDR3 is filled in from the germline J gene. V gene TRBV18 combines with J gene TRBJ2-5; TRBD1 matches 7 bases. Germline loops: CDR1 KGHSH, CDR2 LQKENI. The trim removed 2 bases at V and 4 bases at J, leaving 7 bases unmatched. There are 15 residues in the CDR3. The CDR3: CASSPRDRRRETQYF. CDR3 bases read: TGTGCCAGCTCACCAAGGGACAGAAGGAGAGAGACC.

This clone was detected many times. The read ends 3 residues before the CDR3 terminus; that terminus is restored from the germline J gene. The gene calls are TRBV9 and TRBJ2-5; a possible D gene is TRBD2 (5 bases). This CDR3 has 14 amino acids. V lost 0 bases and J lost 5, with 11 bases in between. The germline CDR1 and CDR2 sequences are SGDLS and YYNGEE. Incomplete CDR3 DNA: TGTGCCAGCAGCGTAGATGAGGGTGGGGAGACC. It encodes CASSVDEGGET. The complete CDR3 protein is CASSVDEGGETQYF.

Note on this clone: The read is 3 residues too short to cover the CDR3 end, so that end is filled in from the germline J gene. This chain uses TRBV20-1 with TRBJ2-5; 7 nucleotides agree with TRBD1. The V gene end was trimmed by 6 bases and the J gene end by 7 bases; junction bases not matched to a gene: 11. The germline V gene encodes CDR1 DFQATT and CDR2 SNEGSKA (reference sequence). The CDR3 totals 13 residues. The sequenced CDR3 bases are TGCAGTGCCATCGACAGGGTCCTAGGGACC. Protein product: CSAIDRVLGT. From start to end, the CDR3 is CSAIDRVLGTQYF.

This clone was detected many times. From the germline J gene comes the end of the CDR3, since the read stops 3 residues before it. The V gene is TRBV6-4, the J gene TRBJ2-1; D may be TRBD2 (6 bases). Germline CDR1 is MRHNA and CDR2 is SNTAGT. V lost 6 bases to trimming and J lost 8 bases, with 20 bases between them. The CDR3 is 15 amino acids. CDR3: CASSSGAGAMHEQFF. The CDR3 DNA, read in part, is TGTGCCAGCAGCTCTGGAGCGGGCGCGATGCATGAG.

Ten or more counts support this clone. The sequenced fragment ends 3 residues before the CDR3 boundary, so the rest is inferred from the germline J gene. The chain uses TRBV7-2 and TRBJ2-3; 8 bases map to TRBD2. V was pared by 8 bases and J by 2 bases, with 9 bases of the junction left unmatched. This CDR3 region has 15 residues. The germline V gene encodes CDR1 SGHTA and CDR2 FQGNSA. CDR3 amino acids: CASLFPAGDTDTQYF. The DNA read from the CDR3 is TGTGCCAGCCTCTTTCCAGCGGGGGACACAGATACG.

This clone was observed at least ten times. The observed sequence ends 3 residues before the CDR3 terminus, with the missing tail filled in from the germline J gene. This sequence joins TRBV9 and TRBJ2-2, with 8 bases lining up with TRBD1. The germline V gene encodes CDR1 SGDLS and CDR2 YYNGEE. V was clipped by 4 bases and J by 4 bases; unmatched bases: 3. The length of the CDR3 is 14 residues. CDR3: CASSLDRGTGELFF. The sequenced CDR3 bases are TGTGCCAGCAGCCTCGACAGGGGCACCGGGGAG. The full variable domain, with the rest looked up from reference TRBV9 and TRBJ2-2, is DSGVTQTPKHLITATGQRVTLRCSPRSGDLSVYWYQQSLDQGLQFLIQYYNGEERAKGNILERFSAQQFPDLHSELNLSSLELGDSALYFCASSLDRGTGELFFGEGSRLTVL.

This clone has a count of ten or more. The read terminates 3 residues ahead of where the CDR3 ends, so the germline J gene completes it. V gene TRBV19 combines with J gene TRBJ2-7, with 15 bases fitting TRBD2. The germline V gene has CDR1 LNHDA and CDR2 SQIVND (reference sequence). After removal of 3 bases from V and 5 bases from J, the junction contained 8 bases not matched to a gene. CDR3 length: 17 residues. Incomplete CDR3 DNA: TGTGCCAGTAGTATGGGACTAGCGGGAGGAACGAGGAACGAG. Its translation: CASSMGLAGGTRNE. The full CDR3 reads CASSMGLAGGTRNEQYF. Combining the CDR3 with reference TRBV19 and TRBJ2-7 gives the whole variable domain DGGITQSPKYLFRKEGQNVTLSCEQNLNHDAMYWYRQDPGQGLRLIYYSQIVNDFQKGDIAEGYSVSREKKESFPLTVTSAQKNPTAFYLCASSMGLAGGTRNEQYFGPGTRLTVT.

Only a few counts were recorded for this clone. Read coverage stops 3 residues before the CDR3 terminus; the germline J gene supplies the remainder. The rearrangement links TRBV30 to TRBJ2-1, with TRBD2 matching over 8 bases. The junction had 13 bases not matched to a gene; V was cut back by 3 bases and J by 6 bases. This CDR3 has 16 residues. From germline, CDR1 is GTSNPN and CDR2 SVGIG (reference sequence). Partial CDR3 DNA: TGTGCCTGGAGCGTAAGTGGGCGGGAGGCGTTCAATGAG. This codes for CAWSVSGREAFNE. The CDR3 reads in full as CAWSVSGREAFNEQFF. The full variable domain, its missing parts supplied by reference TRBV30 and TRBJ2-1, is SQTIHQWPATLVQPVGSPLSLECTVEGTSNPNLYWYRQAAGRGLQLLFYSVGIGQISSEVPQNLSASRPQDRQFILSSKKLLLSDSGFYLCAWSVSGREAFNEQFFGPGTRLTVL.

A note on this clone: The CDR3 end lies 3 residues beyond the end of the read and is filled in from the germline J gene. The chain links TRBV30 to TRBJ2-6, with 7 bases identical to TRBD1. This CDR3 has 15 amino acids. Germline V CDR1 and CDR2: GTSNPN, SVGIG (reference sequence). The V gene end was trimmed by 5 bases and the J gene end by 1 base; junction bases not matched to a gene: 5. The CDR3: CAWETGSSGANVLTF. The CDR3 bases that were read are TGTGCCTGGGAGACAGGGTCATCTGGGGCCAACGTC.

There are many counts of this clone. The read terminates 3 residues before the CDR3 end, so the remaining end is supplied by the germline J gene. The gene calls are TRBV5-1 and TRBJ2-1; D might be TRBD1 or TRBD2, each matching 6 bases. The V end was cut by 1 base, the J end by 2 bases, with 10 bases between. The germline V gene encodes CDR1 SGHRS and CDR2 YFSETQ. This CDR3 has 15 amino acids. CDR3 sequence reads: CASSLTEGAYNEQFF. CDR3 DNA, as far as it was read: TGCGCCAGCAGCTTGACGGAGGGGGCCTACAATGAG.

This clone came up many times. The covered CDR3 bases are TGTGCCAGTAGTCTGGACAGGGCCTACGAG. Its protein product is CASSLDRAYE. The whole CDR3 sequence is CASSLDRAYEQYF. The rearrangement joins TRBV19 to TRBJ2-7, with 8 bases aligning to TRBD1. The read is 3 residues too short to cover the CDR3 end, so that end is filled in from the germline J gene. The germline V gene encodes CDR1 LNHDA and CDR2 SQIVND (reference sequence). Unmatched junction bases numbered 2, after V lost 5 bases and J lost 2 bases. The CDR3 is 13 amino acids.

This clone was detected ten times or more. The sequence runs out 3 residues before the end of the CDR3; the remainder is reconstructed from the germline J gene. The V and J genes are TRBV5-1 and TRBJ1-2; 7 bases line up with TRBD1. The CDR3 sequence is 13 residues long. Germline V CDR1 and CDR2: SGHRS, YFSETQ. V lost 2 bases to trimming and J lost 6 bases; unmatched junction nucleotides: 4. The CDR3 protein is CASSLGQADGYTF. The part of the CDR3 DNA that was read is TGCGCCAGCAGCTTAGGACAGGCAGATGGC.

This clone appeared many times. Incomplete CDR3 DNA: TGTGCCAGCAGTTTGGCAGGGGGCTACGAG. It codes for CASSLAGGYE. The full CDR3 protein is CASSLAGGYEQYF. The chain employs TRBV12-3 or TRBV12-4 and TRBJ2-7; TRBD1 agrees at 7 bases. The CDR3 extends 3 residues past the end of the read, so its final part is completed from the germline J gene. V shed 3 bases, J shed 3 bases, and the junction held 2 bases outside the gene matches. CDR3 length: 13 residues.

The sample holds many counts of this clone. The covered CDR3 bases are TGCAGTGCTAGAGCCCACAGGGGGCACACTGAA. As protein: CSARAHRGHTE. From start to end, the CDR3 is CSARAHRGHTEAFF. This chain uses TRBV20-1 with TRBJ1-1, with 9 bases aligning to TRBD1. Read sequence stops 3 residues before the CDR3 end, and the germline J gene provides the missing end. Per germline, CDR1 DFQATT and CDR2 SNEGSKA (reference sequence). This CDR3 is built from 14 residues. V lost 1 base and J lost 3; bases outside the gene matches: 3.

This clone was observed many times. Read data end 3 residues before the CDR3 end; the end is taken from the germline J gene. This chain connects TRBV20-1 to TRBJ2-2; D perhaps matches TRBD1 (5 bases). The CDR3 sequence is 14 residues long. From germline, CDR1 is DFQATT and CDR2 SNEGSKA (reference sequence). CDR3 residues: CSARDPRGSEKLFF. The sequenced CDR3 bases are TGCAGTGCTAGAGATCCAAGGGGATCCGAAAAG.

This clone was counted at least ten times. Read data end 3 residues before the CDR3 end; the end is taken from the germline J gene. The rearrangement links TRBV23-1 to TRBJ2-5; possible D gene TRBD2, 5 bases. TRBV23-1 is marked as an open reading frame, function uncertain. Trimming took off 9 bases at V and 5 bases at J, with 19 bases between the two ends. This CDR3 comprises 14 residues. CDR3 loop: CARRLGVDGETQYF. The sequenced CDR3 bases are TGCGCCAGGCGCCTCGGGGTCGATGGGGAGACC.

The table lists this clone with many counts. The CDR3 extends 3 residues past the end of the read, so its final part is completed from the germline J gene. The V gene is TRBV19, the J gene TRBJ2-3, with 7 bases that match TRBD1. CDR3 size: 15 residues. Trimming at V came to 5 bases and at J to 0 bases, leaving 5 bases not matched to a gene. The germline gives CDR1 LNHDA, CDR2 SQIVND (reference sequence). The CDR3 protein is CASSPTGISTDTQYF. The CDR3 bases that were read are TGTGCCAGTAGTCCGACAGGGATTAGCACAGATACG.

This clone was counted many times. The read halts 3 residues ahead of the CDR3 end, with the missing end drawn from the germline J gene. The rearrangement uses TRBV5-1 and TRBJ2-7, with a weak D call TRBD1 (6 bases). This CDR3 region has 16 residues. The ends were cut back, 0 bases at V and 2 bases at J, with 15 bases in the middle. Germline V gene data show CDR1 as SGHRS and CDR2 as YFSETQ. The CDR3 DNA, read in part, is TGCGCCAGCAGCTTGGTCCCCGGGACATCCGCCTACGAG. The encoded protein is CASSLVPGTSAYE. The full CDR3 protein reads CASSLVPGTSAYEQYF.

In this sample, this clone turned up a few times. The CDR3 end falls 3 residues outside the read, so it is completed with the germline J gene. The V call is TRBV29-1, the J call TRBJ2-7; D might be TRBD1 (6 bases). The V end lost 4 bases, the J end lost 0 bases, and 7 bases lay between the germline ends. This CDR3 comprises 12 residues. CDR1 is SQVTM, CDR2 ANQGSEA, per germline. CDR3 DNA, as far as it was read: TGCAGCGTTGGACAGGCCTCCTACGAG. The encoded protein is CSVGQASYE. The full CDR3 sequence reads CSVGQASYEQYF.

As regards this clone: Sequencing ends 3 residues short of the CDR3 end; the germline J gene provides the rest. V is TRBV6-1 and J is TRBJ2-4; perhaps TRBD2 as D (7 bases). Germline V gene sequence: CDR1 MNHNS, CDR2 SASEGT. The CDR3 loop spans 14 amino acids. This chain's CDR3 is CASSEWGGGYGQYF. CDR3 bases read: TGTGCCAGCAGTGAATGGGGGGGCGGCTATGGT.

This clone has ten or more counts. Sequencing ends 3 residues short of the CDR3 end; the germline J gene provides the rest. V and J are TRBV19 and TRBJ2-1, with TRBD1 as a possible D gene (5 bases). Germline V lookup: CDR1 LNHDA, CDR2 SQIVND (reference sequence). Trimming removed 3 bases from V and 7 bases from J, with 10 bases in between. This CDR3 has 13 residues. CDR3 protein: CASSIQGRNEQFF. Partial CDR3 DNA: TGTGCCAGTAGTATTCAGGGTCGGAATGAG. Full variable domain (missing parts from reference TRBV19 and TRBJ2-1): DGGITQSPKYLFRKEGQNVTLSCEQNLNHDAMYWYRQDPGQGLRLIYYSQIVNDFQKGDIAEGYSVSREKKESFPLTVTSAQKNPTAFYLCASSIQGRNEQFFGPGTRLTVL.

This clone was picked up many times. The read halts 3 residues ahead of the CDR3 end, with the missing end drawn from the germline J gene. The rearrangement joins TRBV30 to TRBJ2-7, with 10 bases identical to TRBD2. The CDR3 is made up of 15 amino acids. With 3 bases clipped from V and 3 bases from J, the junction kept 8 bases outside the gene matches. The germline gives CDR1 GTSNPN, CDR2 SVGIG (reference sequence). The covered CDR3 bases are TGTGCCTGGAGGGAGATGACTAGCGGGTTCTACGAG. It translates to CAWREMTSGFYE. The whole CDR3 is CAWREMTSGFYEQYF.

This clone was counted ten times or more. The CDR3 end falls 3 residues outside the read, so it is completed with the germline J gene. The V and J genes are TRBV7-8 and TRBJ1-2; TRBD1 agrees at 8 bases. This CDR3 comprises 14 residues. Per the germline V gene, CDR1 is SGHVS and CDR2 is FQNEAQ. V gave up 5 bases and J gave up 6 bases; unmatched junction bases: 8. CDR3 DNA (partial): TGTGCCAGCAGCGAACAGGACAGGGAGAATGGC. It specifies CASSEQDRENG. The CDR3, in full, reads CASSEQDRENGYTF. The whole variable domain, remainder taken from reference TRBV7-8 and TRBJ1-2, is GAGVSQSPRYKVAKRGQDVALRCDPISGHVSLFWYQQALGQGPEFLTYFQNEAQLDKSGLPSDRFFAERPEGSVSTLKIQRTQQEDSAVYLCASSEQDRENGYTFGSGTRLTVV.

This clone was counted at least ten times. The read ends 3 residues shy of where the CDR3 ends; the end is completed using the germline J gene. This chain joins TRBV7-8 and TRBJ2-2, with a possible D match to TRBD1 (6 bases). The CDR3 spans 14 residues. Germline CDR1 SGHVS, CDR2 FQNEAQ. Incomplete CDR3 DNA: TGTGCCAGCAGCTTAGGCCAGGGGCATGAAAAG. Translated: CASSLGQGHEK. In full, the CDR3 is CASSLGQGHEKLFF.

This clone was found many times. The CDR3 is cut off 3 residues early in the read; its end comes from the germline J gene. The rearrangement uses TRBV2 and TRBJ2-5; 9 nucleotides align to TRBD2. Germline loops: CDR1 SNHLY, CDR2 FYNNEI. The CDR3 length is 15 residues. Trimming at V came to 8 bases and at J to 1 base, leaving 8 bases not matched to a gene. The CDR3: CASRREGRIQETQYF. The CDR3 DNA, read in part, is TGTGCCAGCCGGCGGGAGGGAAGGATCCAAGAGACC.

In its sample, this clone was seen many times. CDR3 region: CASSLVQGASNEQYF. The CDR3 bases that were read are TGTGCCAGCAGCTTGGTCCAGGGGGCATCGAACGAG. The V call is TRBV5-6, the J call TRBJ2-7, with TRBD1 matching 8 bases. The read ends 3 residues before the CDR3 terminus; that terminus is restored from the germline J gene. The CDR3 is made up of 15 amino acids. V was clipped by 0 bases and J by 5 bases; unmatched bases: 7. Looked up from germline, CDR1 is SGHDT and CDR2 is YYEEEE.

This clone was found many times. The germline gene is not matched at one end of the junction; a read error may be the cause. The DNA read from the CDR3 is TGCAGCGTCGAAGTCAGGGGACATGGC. Its protein product is CSVEVRGHG. The full CDR3 reads CSVEVRGHGYTF. V usage is TRBV29-1 and J usage is TRBJ1-2; tentative D call: TRBD1 (6 bases). The CDR3 goes on 3 residues after the read ends, and that part is filled in from the germline J gene. The CDR3 covers 12 residues. Germline loops: CDR1 SQVTM, CDR2 ANQGSEA.